This is a list of T cell receptor beta chains from one sample in a study of spatial heterogeneity in lung cancer. TCRdb called the 5' RACE reads again in MiXCR, with one record for every CDR3 protein. Here the sample spans tens of thousands of distinct CDR3 sequences, approximately 8.6% being singletons. Sequenced material: PBMCs, taken at surgery. Receptor source: a male donor with early-stage non-small cell lung cancer. The CDR3 runs from the conserved cysteine through the conserved F or W. A D gene is named only where the DNA matches it firmly. The size of a clone is reported for some rows only, either as once, few or many, or as a class for expanded clones.

V,J,size,D,CDR3,DNA
TRBV29-1,TRBJ1-5,medium-sized,.,CSVGGDGSNQPQHF,TGCAGCGTTGGGGGGGACGGGAGCAATCAGCCCCAGCATTTT
TRBV6-5,TRBJ2-4,.,.,CASSYNRLAKNIQYF,TGTGCCAGCAGTTACAACCGACTAGCCAAAAACATTCAGTACTTC
TRBV12-3/TRBV12-4,TRBJ1-3,many,.,CASSFGASGNTIYF,TGTGCCAGCAGTTTTGGGGCCTCTGGAAACACCATATATTTT
TRBV20-1,TRBJ2-3,many,.,CSARITSTDTQYF,TGCAGTGCTAGGATAACCAGCACAGATACGCAGTATTTT
TRBV5-1,TRBJ2-7,.,TRBD1,CASGWTGSYEQYF,TGCGCCAGCGGCTGGACAGGCTCCTACGAGCAGTACTTC
TRBV18,TRBJ1-2,many,.,CASSKGPDAPGYTF,TGTGCCAGCTCGAAGGGGCCCGATGCCCCTGGCTACACCTTC
TRBV12-3/TRBV12-4,TRBJ1-1,.,TRBD1,CASSIQGVTEAFF,TGTGCCAGCAGTATACAGGGGGTAACTGAAGCTTTCTTT
TRBV9,TRBJ2-2,.,.,CASSVDGRTGELFF,TGTGCCAGCAGCGTAGATGGGAGAACCGGGGAGCTGTTTTTT
TRBV10-3,TRBJ2-7,.,.,CAISGGDEQYF,TGTGCCATCAGTGGAGGAGACGAGCAGTACTTC
TRBV21-1,TRBJ1-5,many,.,CPNPVPGFPTDYSNQPQHF,TGTCCAAACCCAGTCCCGGGGTTCCCCACCGACTATAGCAATCAGCCCCAGCATTTT
TRBV7-9,TRBJ1-6,many,.,CASSLQGNSPLHF,TGTGCCAGCAGCTTACAGGGAAATTCACCCCTCCACTTT
TRBV6-1,TRBJ2-3,many,TRBD1,CASSPMTGANTDTQYF,TGTGCCAGCAGCCCCATGACAGGGGCGAACACAGATACGCAGTATTTT
TRBV12-3/TRBV12-4,TRBJ1-3,few,.,CASSFGGTGNTIYF,TGTGCCAGCAGTTTCGGGGGAACTGGAAACACCATATATTTT
TRBV18,TRBJ2-3,.,.,CASSPSQLNTDTQYF,TGTGCCAGCTCACCATCACAGCTAAACACAGATACGCAGTATTTT
TRBV12-3/TRBV12-4,TRBJ2-7,few,TRBD1,CASSSWDRTNEQYF,TGTGCCAGCAGTTCCTGGGACAGGACAAACGAGCAGTACTTC
TRBV20-1,TRBJ2-5,many,TRBD1,CSAAQGVETQYF,TGCAGTGCTGCCCAGGGGGTCGAGACCCAGTACTTC
TRBV7-9,TRBJ2-2,many,TRBD1,CASSLRGGHTGELFF,TGTGCCAGCAGCTTAAGAGGGGGCCACACCGGGGAGCTGTTTTTT
TRBV7-9,TRBJ2-7,many,.,CASSRGRDTIPPGF,TGTGCCAGCAGCCGCGGCCGAGACACTATCCCGCCGGGGTTC
TRBV18,TRBJ2-3,few,.,CASSPQGPSTDTQYF,TGTGCCAGCTCACCTCAGGGGCCGAGCACAGATACGCAGTATTTT
TRBV7-2,TRBJ2-4,.,.,CASSPGISLGKNIQYF,TGTGCCAGCAGTCCAGGGATTTCGCTGGGCAAAAACATTCAGTACTTC
TRBV4-3,TRBJ2-3,.,TRBD1,CASSQVWGRGTRSTDTQYF,TGCGCCAGCAGCCAAGTGTGGGGCAGGGGGACCCGTTCCACAGATACGCAGTATTTT
TRBV9,TRBJ2-2,few,TRBD1,CASSRGGTAYTGELFF,TGTGCCAGCAGCAGAGGTGGGACAGCTTACACCGGGGAGCTGTTTTTT
TRBV5-1,TRBJ2-5,many,TRBD2,CASSFLAGGPETQYF,TGCGCCAGCAGCTTTCTAGCGGGGGGTCCAGAGACCCAGTACTTC